This record concerns one T cell receptor beta chain sequence. Its antigen is unknown. The PCR used 60 Vbeta and 13 Jbeta primers. TCRdb's copy holds only in-frame clones and misses some; the assay was immunoSEQ multiplex PCR. This table has 100,000 to 150,000 clones, around 70% appearing once. The data were taken from a study of cytomegalovirus exposure and HLA in healthy donors. Study-wide results and limits: Reported findings show TCR beta sequences accurately forecast HLA-A and HLA-B alleles in most subjects. High specificity and sensitivity for cytomegalovirus status were reported for the classifier. In a later analysis, an Asian-associated ancestry cluster reportedly showed fewer N-insertions than the approximately 640-donor mean.

The CDR3 is 13 amino acids. V lost 2 bases to trimming and J lost 7 bases, with 14 bases between them. CDR1 is GTSNPN, CDR2 SVGIG, per germline (reference sequence). Material for sequencing was PBMCs. The rearrangement joins TRBV30 to TRBJ1-2, with unresolved D. The receptor comes from a woman aged 40 to 50 in good health and CMV-seropositive. The DNA of the CDR3 is TGTGCCTGGAGTCCCTCCACCGGGTGTGGCTACACCTTC. It encodes CAWSPSTGCGYTF. The full variable domain, in which reference TRBV30 and TRBJ1-2 provide the parts outside the CDR3, is SQTIHQWPATLVQPVGSPLSLECTVEGTSNPNLYWYRQAAGRGLQLLFYSVGIGQISSEVPQNLSASRPQDRQFILSSKKLLLSDSGFYLCAWSPSTGCGYTFGSGTRLTVV.